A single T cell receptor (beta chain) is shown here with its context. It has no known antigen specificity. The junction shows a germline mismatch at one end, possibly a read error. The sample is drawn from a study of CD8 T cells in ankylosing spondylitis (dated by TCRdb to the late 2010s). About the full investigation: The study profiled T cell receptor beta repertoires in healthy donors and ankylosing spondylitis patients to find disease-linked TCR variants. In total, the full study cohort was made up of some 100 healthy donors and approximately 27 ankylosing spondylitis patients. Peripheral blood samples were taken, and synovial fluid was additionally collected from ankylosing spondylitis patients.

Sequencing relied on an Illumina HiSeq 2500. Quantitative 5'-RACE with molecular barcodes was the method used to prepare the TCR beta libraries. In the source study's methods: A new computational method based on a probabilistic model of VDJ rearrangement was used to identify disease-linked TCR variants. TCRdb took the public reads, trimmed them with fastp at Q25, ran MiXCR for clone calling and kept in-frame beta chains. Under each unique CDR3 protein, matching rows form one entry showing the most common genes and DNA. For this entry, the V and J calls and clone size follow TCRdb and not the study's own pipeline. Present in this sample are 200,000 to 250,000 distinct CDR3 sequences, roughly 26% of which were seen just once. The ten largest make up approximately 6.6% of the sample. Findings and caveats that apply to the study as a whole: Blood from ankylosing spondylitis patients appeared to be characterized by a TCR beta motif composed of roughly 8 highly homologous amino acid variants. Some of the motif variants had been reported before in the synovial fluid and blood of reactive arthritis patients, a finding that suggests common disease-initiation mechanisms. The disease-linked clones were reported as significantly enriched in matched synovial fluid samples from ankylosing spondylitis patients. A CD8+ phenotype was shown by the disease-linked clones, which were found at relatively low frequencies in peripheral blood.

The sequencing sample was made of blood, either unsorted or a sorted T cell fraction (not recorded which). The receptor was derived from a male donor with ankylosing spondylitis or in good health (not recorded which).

The DNA sequence is TGCAGCGTTAAGACCGGAACTAGCAACAATAAGCAGTTCTTC. It specifies CSVKTGTSNNKQFF. Recombination connected TRBV29-1 to TRBJ2-1, with TRBD2 tentatively as D gene (6 bases match). The germline V gene provides CDR1 SQVTM and CDR2 ANQGSEA. The CDR3 numbers 14 residues from cysteine through phenylalanine. Only CDR3 DNA remains: 42 bases, in frame from the first base.